This T cell receptor (beta chain) was recovered during a study of CD8 T cells in Susac syndrome. On the study more broadly: Within the sequenced Susac syndrome patient group, more than 5 exhibited active disease and roughly 8 were in remission. Blood was drawn from Susac syndrome patients while they were therapy-naive, on corticosteroids, or on intravenous immunoglobulin alone.

Notes on the study in general: Susac syndrome CD4+ T cell repertoires showed no clonal expansion.

Germline V lookup: CDR1 DFQATT, CDR2 SNEGSKA (reference sequence). The CDR3 contains 12 residues. V lost 5 bases and J lost 7; bases outside the gene matches: 8. Comment on this clonotype: Its specificity is not known.

Random-hexamer reverse transcription was applied to roughly 0.5 to 1 ug RNA. Via MiXCR, TCRdb re-called the immunoSEQ multiplex PCR reads, giving one row per CDR3 protein. This table has 150,000 or so distinct CDR3 sequences, more than 85% appearing once. The gene calls are TRBV20-1 and TRBJ2-7; 7 bases fit TRBD1. This TCR derives from a human donor with Susac syndrome. The sequencing input was CD4+ T cells from PBMCs. The chain's CDR3 is CSAEQGHWEQYF. The CDR3 nucleotides read TGCAGTGCTGAACAGGGGCACTGGGAGCAGTACTTC.